This T cell receptor (beta chain) was sequenced during a study of blood T cells in healthy people across ages. Germline trimming cut 6 bases from V and 9 bases from J; bases unmatched to any gene: 5. Looked up from germline, CDR1 is LGHDT and CDR2 is YNNKEL (reference sequence). The CDR3 length is 15 residues. Overall study findings and caveats: Older individuals had lower TCR beta diversity per million T cells (the decline was roughly linear).

Primed by a sample-barcoded 5' primer and a J-beta primer mix, a second PCR proceeded for about 6 to 12 cycles. In TCRdb, the 5' RACE reads were re-called with MiXCR into one record per CDR3 protein. Of 750,000 to 950,000 distinct CDR3 sequences in the sample, more than 25% were seen once. Only one count was recorded for this clonotype. What it recognizes is unknown. These same data were also listed under a study on T cells of mothers and their children. This second study notes: Every microgram of extracted RNA entered cDNA synthesis, approximately 1.5 ug per 15 ul. Sample barcodes and 2-4 random nucleotides were added by the M1S primer of the second PCR.

The sample was blood. The chain recombines TRBV3-1 with TRBJ2-1; TRBD2 agrees at 16 bases. The clonotype comes from a boy between 10 and 17 years old in good health. The CDR3 DNA reads as TGTGCCAGCAGGGGACTAGCGGGGGGGCCGGGTGAGCAGTTCTTC. Translated: CASRGLAGGPGEQFF.